This T cell receptor beta chain was captured in a study of OX40 agonist ivuxolimab in advanced cancers. This table comes from immunoSEQ multiplex PCR, and its TCRdb copy is limited to in-frame clones, with some not included. Here the sample spans over 85,000 clones, 84% being singletons. Germline lookup yields CDR1 SGHNT and CDR2 YYREEE (reference sequence). V lost 0 bases, J lost 6 bases, and 4 bases lay in between. The CDR3 is made up of 13 amino acids. The source is an adult with an advanced solid tumor such as melanoma, head and neck, liver or kidney cancer. The rearrangement links TRBV5-4 to TRBJ1-6, with D unclear. Source: CD4+ or CD8+ T cells sorted from blood, taken in a trial of the OX40 agonist ivuxolimab. The CDR3 reads CASSLATNSPLHF. Written as DNA, the CDR3 is TGTGCCAGCAGCTTGGCCACTAATTCACCCCTCCACTTT.